Sequencing of this TCR beta chain was carried out in a study of shared clonotypes between healthy human individuals. In the study overall: Per-donor plates numbered three CD4 naive, three CD4 memory, two CD8 naive and one CD8 memory.

From CD4+ cells came CD45RA+ naive and CD45RA-negative memory subsets. TCRdb keeps only in-frame clones here, not all; method: immunoSEQ multiplex PCR. The repertoire holds 2 million to 2.5 million clones, with under 95% as singletons. General study points: Non-shared clonotypes had lower generation probabilities than those shared by all four donors. Clonotypes that were shared across a handful of donors made up 4% to 6% of naive CD4 clonotypes.

Comments on this clone: What it recognizes is unknown.

Germline V gene sequence: CDR1 LNHDA, CDR2 SQIVND (reference sequence). Trimming stripped 3 bases from V and 6 bases from J, with 11 bases between. This CDR3 contains 13 residues. The sequence derives from a man between 18 and 35 years old in good health. Some clones in this sample may be carry-over from other donors' samples. Sequences were obtained from naive CD4+ T cells from PBMCs. Subset noted: CD45RA+ positively selected. The V gene is TRBV19, the J gene TRBJ1-2; perhaps TRBD1 as D (5 bases). The DNA for the CDR3 is TGTGCCAGTAGTATTCGTGGGGCGGATGGCTACACCTTC. Protein: CASSIRGADGYTF.